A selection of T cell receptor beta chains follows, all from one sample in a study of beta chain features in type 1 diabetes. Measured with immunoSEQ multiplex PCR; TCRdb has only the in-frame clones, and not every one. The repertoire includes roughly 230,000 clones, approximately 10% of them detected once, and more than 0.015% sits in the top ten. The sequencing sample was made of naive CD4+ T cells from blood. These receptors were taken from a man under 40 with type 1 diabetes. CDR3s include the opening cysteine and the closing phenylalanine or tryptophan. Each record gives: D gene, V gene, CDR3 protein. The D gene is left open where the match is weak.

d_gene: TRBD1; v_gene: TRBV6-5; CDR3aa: CASSLQGAGDTQYF
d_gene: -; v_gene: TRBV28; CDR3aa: CASSPRWTEAFF
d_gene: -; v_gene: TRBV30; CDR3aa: CAWTGANTIYF
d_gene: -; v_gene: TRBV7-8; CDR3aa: CASSLDAAGYNEQFF
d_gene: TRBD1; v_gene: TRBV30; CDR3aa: CAWRPGGAGSPLHF
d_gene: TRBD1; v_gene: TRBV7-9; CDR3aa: CASKLGQGKIGELFF
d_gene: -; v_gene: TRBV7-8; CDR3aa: CASSLAGASYNEQFF
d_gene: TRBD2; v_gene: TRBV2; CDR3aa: CASSVGTSGGPVQFF
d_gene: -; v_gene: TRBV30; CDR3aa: CAWQLGPVSYEQYF
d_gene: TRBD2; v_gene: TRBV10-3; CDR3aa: CAIKGTSGSTDTQYF
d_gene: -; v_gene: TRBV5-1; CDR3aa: CASSLRGTYGSPLHF
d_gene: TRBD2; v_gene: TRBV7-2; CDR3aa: CASSLGRQRGEYF
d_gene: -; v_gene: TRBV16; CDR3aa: CASSPLAGTNYGYTF
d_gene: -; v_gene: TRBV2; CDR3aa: CASREVNSPLHF
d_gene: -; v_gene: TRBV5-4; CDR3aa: CASSLPQPNSPLHF
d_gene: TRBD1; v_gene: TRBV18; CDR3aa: CASSPQQGVTGDSPLHF
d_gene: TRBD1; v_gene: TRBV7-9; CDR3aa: CASSMGTGLSQPQHF
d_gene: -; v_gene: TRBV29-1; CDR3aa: CSVGGANTGELFF
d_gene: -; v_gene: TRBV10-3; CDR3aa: CAIGGAGETQYF
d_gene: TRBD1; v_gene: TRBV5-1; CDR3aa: CASRGQPRNYEQYF
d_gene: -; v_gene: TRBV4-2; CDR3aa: CASSLAAGAGPGELFF
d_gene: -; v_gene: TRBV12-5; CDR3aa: CASGGRRTRTEAFF
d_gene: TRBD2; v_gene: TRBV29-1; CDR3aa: CSVGSGGPGGIQYF
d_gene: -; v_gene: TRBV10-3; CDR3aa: CAIRDDTGRETQYF
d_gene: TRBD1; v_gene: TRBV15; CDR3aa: CATSRGDRGLVVRAKNIQYF
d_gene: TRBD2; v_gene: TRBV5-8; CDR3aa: CASSLEGTRRDTQYF
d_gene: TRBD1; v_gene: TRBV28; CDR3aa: CASSESGQATYEQYF
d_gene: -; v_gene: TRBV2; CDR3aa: CATRRASGGEKLFF
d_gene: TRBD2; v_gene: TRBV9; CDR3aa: CASSVTGGVSYNEQFF
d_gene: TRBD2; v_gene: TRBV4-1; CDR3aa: CASSQGRTSGVFEQFF
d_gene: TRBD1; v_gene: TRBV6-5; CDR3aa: CASGDRQGGSPLHF
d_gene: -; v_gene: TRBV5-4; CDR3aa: CASRSQGNEKLFF
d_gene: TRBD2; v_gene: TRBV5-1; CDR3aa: CASSLFGTRRIGEQFF
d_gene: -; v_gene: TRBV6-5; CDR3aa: CASSFRQNTEAFF
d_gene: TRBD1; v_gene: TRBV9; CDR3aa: CASSPRTGPSPLHF
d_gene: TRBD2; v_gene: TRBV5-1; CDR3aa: CASSLGLAGGIDEQFF
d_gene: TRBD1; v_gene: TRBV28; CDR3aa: CASSSPATGEYGYTF
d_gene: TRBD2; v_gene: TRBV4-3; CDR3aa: CASSQDPAGSTDTQYF
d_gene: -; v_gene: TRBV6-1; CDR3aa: CASAKDRANTGELFF
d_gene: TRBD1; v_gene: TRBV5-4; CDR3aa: CASSRQGLDQPQHF
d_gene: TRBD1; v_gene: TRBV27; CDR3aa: CASSRRGQGEPQHF
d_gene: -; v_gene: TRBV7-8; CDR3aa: CASSLLGGSGNTIYF
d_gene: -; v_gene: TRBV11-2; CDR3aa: CASSLEGSGETQYF
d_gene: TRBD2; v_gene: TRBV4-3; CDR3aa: CASSQDHSGENTGELFF
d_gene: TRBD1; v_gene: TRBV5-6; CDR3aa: CASSRDRGLYEQYF
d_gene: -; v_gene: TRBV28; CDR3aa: CASSPLYRAGQPQHF
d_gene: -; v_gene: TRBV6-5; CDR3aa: CASSYGGLETQYF
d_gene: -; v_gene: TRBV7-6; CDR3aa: CASSLMRRSLNEKLFF
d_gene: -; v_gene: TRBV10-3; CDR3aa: CAISTGSANVLTF
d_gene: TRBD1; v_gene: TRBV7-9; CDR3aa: CASSYRGRGTEAFF
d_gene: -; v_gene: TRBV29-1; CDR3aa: CSVDIGEQFF